These 25 T cell receptor beta chains share one sample of origin, sequenced in a study of neoadjuvant anti-PD-1 for oral cavity cancer. Here immunoSEQ multiplex PCR was the method, and the copy in TCRdb shows in-frame clones only, minus some. The table shows about 42,000 clones, with about three quarters occurring only once. Documented time point: after neoadjuvant nivolumab, at surgical resection. Specimen: PBMCs, collected after nivolumab (anti-PD-1) treatment. These receptors originate from a person aged 35-80 years with oral cavity squamous cell carcinoma.

This clone was recorded a few times. The rearrangement uses TRBV6-1 and TRBJ1-4, with D uncertain. This CDR3 is 15 amino acids long. Germline V gene data show CDR1 as MNHNS and CDR2 as SASEGT. Trimming took 2 bases from V and 4 from J, leaving 11 bases between them. The CDR3 loop is CASSEIGQVNEKLFF. The DNA for the CDR3 is TGTGCCAGCAGTGAAATCGGGCAGGTTAATGAAAAACTGTTTTTT.

The chain uses TRBV11-2 and TRBJ1-1, with a weak D call TRBD1 (5 bases). V lost 3 bases to trimming and J lost 1 base, with 12 bases between them. CDR1 is SGHAT, CDR2 FQNNGV, per germline. The CDR3 is 15 residues long. The CDR3 protein is CASSFSRGRNTEAFF. The CDR3 region has the DNA TGTGCCAGCAGCTTTAGTAGGGGCCGGAACACTGAAGCTTTCTTT.

V and J are TRBV7-7 and TRBJ2-5; the match to TRBD2 covers 8 bases. The length of the CDR3 is 15 residues. Germline values: CDR1 SSHAT, CDR2 FNYEAQ (reference sequence). The V and J ends lost 1 base and 4 bases, in that order; junction bases with no gene match: 5. The CDR3 reads CASSLGTGGRETQYF. CDR3 DNA sequence: TGTGCCAGCAGCTTAGGGACGGGGGGGCGAGAGACCCAGTACTTC.

V gene TRBV27 combines with J gene TRBJ2-2, with D possibly matching TRBD1 (5 bases). The germline V and J ends were trimmed by 11 bases and 5 bases, with 18 bases remaining between them. CDR1 MNHEY and CDR2 SMNVEV come from the germline V gene (reference sequence). This CDR3 spans 14 amino acids. CDR3 region: CAGWGCGSTGELFF. The DNA of the CDR3 is TGTGCCGGGTGGGGCTGTGGAAGTACCGGGGAGCTGTTTTTT.

The J gene is TRBJ2-5, the V gene TRBV19; D unresolved. From germline, CDR1 is LNHDA and CDR2 SQIVND (reference sequence). V dropped 5 bases and J dropped 6 bases, with 13 bases sitting between them. This CDR3 region has 13 residues. The DNA for the CDR3 is TGTGCCAGTAGTGGCAGCGCTGCAAAGACCCAGTACTTC. As protein: CASSGSAAKTQYF.

This clone was observed a single time. The rearrangement uses TRBV5-4 and TRBJ1-3, with 8 bases identical to TRBD1. The CDR3 length is 18 residues. Germline V gene data show CDR1 as SGHNT and CDR2 as YYREEE (reference sequence). V shed 3 bases and J 1 base; nucleotides not matched to a gene: 12. Here the CDR3 DNA reads TGTGCCAGCAGCTCCGGGACAGGCGCCTTGAGGTCTGGAAACACCATATATTTT. Translated: CASSSGTGALRSGNTIYF.

This clone was counted between two and nine times. The chain recombines TRBV2 with TRBJ2-7; tentatively, D is TRBD1 (6 bases). The CDR3 contains 12 residues. CDR1 and CDR2 (germline): SNHLY, FYNNEI. V lost 6 bases to trimming and J lost 2 bases, with 8 bases between them. This CDR3 is CASRWTAYEQYF. Here the CDR3 DNA reads TGTGCCAGCAGATGGACAGCCTACGAGCAGTACTTC. The full variable domain, rest sourced from reference TRBV2 and TRBJ2-7, is EPEVTQTPSHQVTQMGQEVILRCVPISNHLYFYWYRQILGQKVEFLVSFYNNEISEKSEIFDDQFSVERPDGSNFTLKIRSTKLEDSAMYFCASRWTAYEQYFGPGTRLTVT.

The rearrangement joins TRBV27 to TRBJ1-6, with D possibly TRBD1 on 5 matching bases. V gave up 6 bases and J gave up 7 bases, with 13 bases separating them. The CDR3 spans 14 residues. Germline V gene lookup returns CDR1 MNHEY and CDR2 SMNVEV (reference sequence). The CDR3 DNA is TGTGCCAGCAGGCGGTGGGACGGGAATTCACCCCTCCACTTT. Its translation: CASRRWDGNSPLHF.

This chain uses TRBV29-1 with TRBJ2-7, with D possibly matching TRBD1 (6 bases). The ends were cut back, 1 base at V and 5 bases at J, with 12 bases in the middle. This CDR3 region has 13 residues. CDR1 and CDR2 from the germline V gene are SQVTM and ANQGSEA. CDR3 DNA: TGCAGCGTTGAAGGTCTTACAGGGAACGAGCAGTACTTC. It encodes CSVEGLTGNEQYF.

V and J are TRBV4-1 and TRBJ1-4, with D perhaps TRBD1 (6 bases). V lost 4 bases to trimming and J lost 5 bases, with 14 bases between them. Looked up from germline, CDR1 is MGHRA and CDR2 is YSYEKL. The CDR3 runs 15 residues. CDR3 DNA sequence: TGCGCCAGCAGCCGCTTGGCGGGGGCAAATGAAAAACTGTTTTTT. The encoded protein is CASSRLAGANEKLFF.

The V gene is TRBV6-5, the J gene TRBJ1-2; D is possibly TRBD1 (6 bases). With 6 bases removed from V and 0 bases from J, the gap between germline ends came to 14 bases. The CDR3 loop spans 15 amino acids. CDR1 is MNHEY and CDR2 is SVGAGI in the germline V gene. In nucleotides, the CDR3 is TGTGCCAGCAGGCGAGAGGACAGCTCTAACTATGGCTACACCTTC. The encoded protein is CASRREDSSNYGYTF.

As for this clone: One end of the junction is discordant with germline, which a read error may explain. The chain is built from TRBV27 and TRBJ2-5, with TRBD2 identical over 14 bases. The germline gives CDR1 MNHEY, CDR2 SMNVEV (reference sequence). There are 15 residues in the CDR3. Here the CDR3 DNA reads TGTGTCAGCAGACTAGCGGGAGGGCCCGGGGAGACCCAGTACTTC. Translating gives CVSRLAGGPGETQYF.

The rearrangement uses TRBV5-1 and TRBJ1-1; D call uncertain. V was cut by 4 bases and J by 7 bases, with 14 bases left in between. Germline loops: CDR1 SGHRS, CDR2 YFSETQ. This CDR3 has 13 residues. CDR3 region: CASSPMSGLEAFF. The CDR3 coding sequence is TGCGCCAGCAGCCCCATGAGCGGGCTTGAAGCTTTCTTT.

The genes are TRBV9 and TRBJ2-7; TRBD2 aligns across 9 bases. This CDR3 is built from 15 residues. Germline trimming cut 0 bases from V and 4 bases from J; bases unmatched to any gene: 5. Germline CDR1 is SGDLS and CDR2 is YYNGEE. The CDR3 here is CASSVADSGGYEQYF. The CDR3 DNA reads TGTGCCAGCAGCGTAGCCGATAGCGGGGGATACGAGCAGTACTTC. The complete variable domain, with remaining parts taken from reference TRBV9 and TRBJ2-7, reads DSGVTQTPKHLITATGQRVTLRCSPRSGDLSVYWYQQSLDQGLQFLIQYYNGEERAKGNILERFSAQQFPDLHSELNLSSLELGDSALYFCASSVADSGGYEQYFGPGTRLTVT.

This chain uses TRBV9 with TRBJ2-1; D is ambiguous. Germline V CDR1 and CDR2: SGDLS, YYNGEE. The V end was cut by 1 base, the J end by 9 bases, with 17 bases between. The CDR3 contains 15 residues. Here the CDR3 DNA reads TGTGCCAGCAGCGTAAGCCGAGGTGGGGAAGGTGAGCAGTTCTTC. Amino acids: CASSVSRGGEGEQFF.

The V and J genes are TRBV6-5 and TRBJ1-2; D might be TRBD1 (5 bases). V was shortened by 0 bases and J by 8 bases, with 13 bases between the two germline ends. The CDR3 is 14 amino acids. Germline values: CDR1 MNHEY, CDR2 SVGAGI. The CDR3, as DNA: TGTGCCAGCAGTTACTCGACAGAACGGGGAGGCTACACCTTC. Translating it yields CASSYSTERGGYTF.

The chain recombines TRBV10-2 with TRBJ2-7; 7 positions match TRBD1. Germline V gene sequence: CDR1 WSHSY, CDR2 SAAADI. The ends lost 7 bases at V and 2 bases at J; junction bases unmatched: 8. The CDR3 spans 14 residues. CDR3 nucleotides: TGCGCCAGCAAGAGACAGGGTGTAACCTACGAGCAGTACTTC. It specifies CASKRQGVTYEQYF.

J is TRBJ2-7 and V is TRBV4-2; D gene ambiguous. Deletions cut 0 bases from V and 3 bases from J, with 12 bases between. The germline gives CDR1 LGHNA, CDR2 YNFKEQ. The CDR3 is 15 residues long. The CDR3 sequence: CASSQDHRGLYEQYF. CDR3 nucleotide sequence: TGTGCCAGCAGCCAAGATCATAGAGGTCTCTACGAGCAGTACTTC.

This clone was recorded only once. The chain recombines TRBV6-6 with TRBJ2-4; D is undetermined. This CDR3 spans 14 amino acids. V lost 4 bases to trimming and J lost 5 bases, with 12 bases between them. In germline, CDR1 is MNHNY, CDR2 SVGAGI (reference sequence). The CDR3 sequence is CASSLDAAENIQYF. The CDR3 DNA reads TGTGCCAGCAGTTTGGACGCCGCGGAAAACATTCAGTACTTC.

This clone was observed a few times. CDR3 sequence: CASSLTSSEQYF. The CDR3 region has the DNA TGTGCCAGCAGTTTAACGAGTAGCGAGCAGTACTTC. V gene TRBV28 combines with J gene TRBJ2-7; D call uncertain. The CDR3 spans 12 residues. The V end lost 2 bases, the J end lost 6 bases, and 8 bases lay between the germline ends. Germline values: CDR1 MDHEN, CDR2 SYDVKM.

The chain links TRBV6-1 to TRBJ1-4; D ambiguous. CDR3 length: 17 residues. The V gene lost 2 bases and the J gene lost 0 bases, with 13 bases spanning the gap. Germline V gene data show CDR1 as MNHNS and CDR2 as SASEGT. CDR3 protein: CASSEIQSFATNEKLFF. Here the CDR3 DNA reads TGTGCCAGCAGTGAAATACAGTCGTTCGCAACTAATGAAAAACTGTTTTTT.

The chain links TRBV7-9 to TRBJ1-2; 12 nucleotides line up with TRBD1. This CDR3 has 17 amino acids. The germline V gene encodes CDR1 SEHNR and CDR2 FQNEAQ (reference sequence). V shed 5 bases and J 5 bases; nucleotides not matched to a gene: 12. CDR3: CASSPGTGGSVGYGYTF. The CDR3 DNA follows: TGTGCCAGCAGCCCAGGGACAGGGGGCAGCGTTGGATATGGCTACACCTTC.

The chain joins TRBV18 to TRBJ2-3, with D tentatively TRBD1 (5 bases). The ends were cut back, 5 bases at V and 5 bases at J, with 11 bases in the middle. CDR3 size: 13 residues. CDR1 KGHSH and CDR2 LQKENI come from the germline V gene. The CDR3 reads CASSTLREDTQYF. DNA of the CDR3: TGTGCCAGCTCAACCCTCAGGGAAGATACGCAGTATTTT.

The rearrangement uses TRBV5-4 and TRBJ2-7; no clear D. Between the trimmed V and J ends, which lost 0 bases and 2 bases, there was a span of 6 bases. The CDR3 runs to 13 residues. Germline CDR1 is SGHNT and CDR2 is YYREEE (reference sequence). CDR3 DNA sequence: TGTGCCAGCAGCTTGGGGAGCGCCTACGAGCAGTACTTC. Protein sequence: CASSLGSAYEQYF.

This CDR3 is CASIQGPEAFF. The CDR3 DNA is TGTGCCAGCATACAGGGTCCTGAAGCTTTCTTT. The J gene is TRBJ1-1, the V gene TRBV28, with D tentatively TRBD1 (6 bases). Germline V lookup: CDR1 MDHEN, CDR2 SYDVKM. The germline V and J ends were trimmed by 7 bases and 6 bases, with 9 bases remaining between them. The CDR3 covers 11 residues.